Listed here are 22 T cell receptor beta chains from one sample, sequenced in a study of blood T cell repertoires in COVID-19. Repertoires were generated with immunoSEQ multiplex PCR, while TCRdb's copy carries only in-frame clones and drops some. Among about 93,000 clones listed, roughly 79% were seen once. The sample comprised peripheral blood. Receptors originate from a human donor in a cohort sampled during active COVID-19.

The sample holds a few counts of this clone. At one boundary the junction diverges from the germline segment, which might be a read error. The CDR3 sequence is CASSLALMRQETQYF. The CDR3 coding sequence is TGTGCTAGCAGCTTAGCGCTCATGAGGCAAGAGACCCAGTACTTC. The V call is TRBV7-7, the J call TRBJ2-5, with D possibly matching TRBD2 (5 bases). CDR3 length: 15 residues. Per the germline V gene, CDR1 is SSHAT and CDR2 is FNYEAQ (reference sequence). The full variable domain, rest sourced from reference TRBV7-7 and TRBJ2-5, is GAGVSQSPRYKVTKRGQDVTLRCDPISSHATLYWYQQALGQGPEFLTYFNYEAQPDKSGLPSDRFSAERPEGSISTLTIQRTEQRDSAMYRCASSLALMRQETQYFGPGTRLLVL.

CDR3 sequence: CASSPTRQGVREKEQYF. Here the CDR3 DNA reads TGTGCCAGCAGTCCGACCAGGCAGGGTGTTCGTGAAAAAGAGCAGTACTTC. V gene TRBV28 combines with J gene TRBJ2-7, with D tentatively TRBD1 (5 bases). There are 17 residues in the CDR3. Germline V gene data show CDR1 as MDHEN and CDR2 as SYDVKM. Trimming stripped 5 bases from V and 7 bases from J, with 27 bases between.

The gene calls are TRBV9 and TRBJ2-3; D perhaps matches TRBD2 (5 bases). Deletions cut 0 bases from V and 4 bases from J, with 6 bases between. This CDR3 comprises 13 residues. Looked up from germline, CDR1 is SGDLS and CDR2 is YYNGEE. The CDR3: CASSVVASDTQYF. In nucleotides, the CDR3 is TGTGCCAGCAGCGTAGTAGCGTCAGATACGCAGTATTTT.

The chain joins TRBV9 to TRBJ2-7; TRBD2 agrees at 8 bases. This CDR3 comprises 16 residues. Germline values: CDR1 SGDLS, CDR2 YYNGEE. With V trimmed by 1 base and J by 2 bases, 8 bases remained unmatched. CDR3 in amino acids: CASSVSAGRATYEQYF. CDR3 DNA sequence: TGTGCCAGCAGCGTATCCGCCGGGAGGGCCACCTACGAGCAGTACTTC. The whole variable domain, remainder taken from reference TRBV9 and TRBJ2-7, is DSGVTQTPKHLITATGQRVTLRCSPRSGDLSVYWYQQSLDQGLQFLIQYYNGEERAKGNILERFSAQQFPDLHSELNLSSLELGDSALYFCASSVSAGRATYEQYFGPGTRLTVT.

The CDR3: CASSEANSYNSPLHF. The CDR3 region has the DNA TGTGCCAGCAGTGAAGCCAACTCCTATAATTCACCCCTCCACTTT. The chain couples TRBV2 to TRBJ1-6; D ambiguous. Germline values: CDR1 SNHLY, CDR2 FYNNEI. This CDR3 comprises 15 residues. V lost 0 bases and J 0 bases, leaving 3 bases between the germline ends.

The chain joins TRBV30 to TRBJ1-2; D is perhaps TRBD1 (5 bases). The ends were cut back, 5 bases at V and 7 bases at J, with 14 bases in the middle. This CDR3 has 12 amino acids. Per the germline V gene, CDR1 is GTSNPN and CDR2 is SVGIG (reference sequence). The CDR3 sequence is CAWGAGGFGYTF. Written as DNA, the CDR3 is TGTGCCTGGGGGGCCGGCGGGTTTGGCTACACCTTC. Full variable domain (remainder filled in from reference TRBV30 and TRBJ1-2): SQTIHQWPATLVQPVGSPLSLECTVEGTSNPNLYWYRQAAGRGLQLLFYSVGIGQISSEVPQNLSASRPQDRQFILSSKKLLLSDSGFYLCAWGAGGFGYTFGSGTRLTVV.

The CDR3: CASSAPTGGGQPQHF. CDR3 in DNA: TGTGCCAGCAGTGCTCCGACAGGGGGCGGTCAGCCCCAGCATTTT. The V gene is TRBV28, the J gene TRBJ1-5; the match to TRBD1 covers 10 bases. The V and J ends lost 5 bases and 6 bases, in that order; junction bases with no gene match: 7. CDR1 and CDR2 from the germline V gene are MDHEN and SYDVKM. The CDR3 covers 15 residues.

This clone was seen more than once but under ten times. V usage is TRBV10-3 and J usage is TRBJ2-5, with a possible D match to TRBD1 (6 bases). In germline, CDR1 is ENHRY, CDR2 SYGVKD. The CDR3 is 14 residues long. V was cut by 6 bases and J by 2 bases, with 13 bases left in between. In DNA form, the CDR3 reads TGTGCCATCAGGGCAGATAGGGGGCAAGAGACCCAGTACTTC. Protein product: CAIRADRGQETQYF.

This clone was recorded once. This chain links TRBV6-6 with TRBJ2-2; D is uncertain. Germline V gene data show CDR1 as MNHNY and CDR2 as SVGAGI (reference sequence). The CDR3 runs to 17 residues. The germline V and J ends were trimmed by 5 bases and 2 bases, with 18 bases remaining between them. CDR3 region: CASSQLTHLTNTGELFF. The CDR3 DNA sequence: TGTGCCAGCAGTCAACTCACCCACCTGACTAACACCGGGGAGCTGTTTTTT.

The chain links TRBV2 to TRBJ2-3, with D possibly TRBD2 on 7 matching bases. The CDR3 spans 15 residues. The V and J ends lost 5 bases and 3 bases respectively, with 15 bases between them. Looked up from germline, CDR1 is SNHLY and CDR2 is FYNNEI. The CDR3 spells CASSLPAGTTDTQYF. Here the CDR3 DNA reads TGTGCCAGCAGTCTTCCAGCGGGGACAACAGATACGCAGTATTTT.

The rearrangement uses TRBV15 and TRBJ2-3; 7 nucleotides agree with TRBD2. The V segment lost 3 bases and the J segment 2 bases; nucleotides outside the gene matches: 5. The CDR3 covers 15 residues. Germline V gene data show CDR1 as LNHNV and CDR2 as YYDKDF (reference sequence). The CDR3 bases are TGTGCCACCAGCAGCCCGGGGGGTTACACAGATACGCAGTATTTT. Its protein product is CATSSPGGYTDTQYF.

The chain couples TRBV14 to TRBJ1-1; D is perhaps TRBD1 (5 bases). The CDR3 is 14 amino acids. Trimming took 5 bases from V and 1 from J, leaving 11 bases between them. Germline CDR1 reads SGHDN; CDR2 reads FVKESK. The CDR3 DNA is TGTGCCAGCAGCGAGCAGACAGCGAACACTGAAGCTTTCTTT. Encoded protein: CASSEQTANTEAFF.

The rearrangement joins TRBV5-6 to TRBJ1-1; D gene unclear. CDR1 is SGHDT and CDR2 is YYEEEE in the germline V gene. V dropped 0 bases and J dropped 0 bases, with 6 bases sitting between them. The CDR3 has 14 amino acids. The CDR3 DNA sequence: TGTGCCAGCAGCTTGGGCAGGCTGAACACTGAAGCTTTCTTT. Protein sequence: CASSLGRLNTEAFF.

The J gene is TRBJ1-1, the V gene TRBV5-1; possible D gene TRBD1, 6 bases. CDR1 and CDR2 (germline): SGHRS, YFSETQ. Trimming shortened V by 0 bases and J by 4 bases, and 10 bases separated the two germline ends. CDR3 length: 14 residues. The CDR3 DNA is TGCGCCAGCAGCTTGGATGGGGGGGCCACTGAAGCTTTCTTT. Protein sequence: CASSLDGGATEAFF.

V usage is TRBV7-9 and J usage is TRBJ2-1, with 11 positions matching TRBD2. The CDR3 is 17 amino acids. Germline V gene sequence: CDR1 SEHNR, CDR2 FQNEAQ (reference sequence). The V segment lost 5 bases and the J segment 4 bases; nucleotides outside the gene matches: 10. The CDR3 sequence is CASSLGTSGHNYNEQFF. Written as DNA, the CDR3 is TGTGCCAGCAGCCTGGGGACTAGCGGTCATAATTACAATGAGCAGTTCTTC.

The V call is TRBV4-2, the J call TRBJ1-4; possibly TRBD1 for D (5 bases). V lost 0 bases to trimming and J lost 2 bases, with 10 bases between them. Germline CDR1 reads LGHNA; CDR2 reads YNFKEQ. The CDR3 contains 16 residues. For the CDR3, the DNA is TGTGCCAGCAGCCAAGATCAGGGTGGGACTAATGAAAAACTGTTTTTT. Its protein product is CASSQDQGGTNEKLFF.

In DNA, the CDR3 is TGTGCCAGTTCATCCCGGGAGACCCAGTACTTC. Protein: CASSSRETQYF. V usage is TRBV19 and J usage is TRBJ2-5, with D hard to call. V was trimmed by 8 bases and J by 5 bases, leaving 9 bases between them. This CDR3 contains 11 residues. CDR1 LNHDA and CDR2 SQIVND come from the germline V gene (reference sequence).

V usage is TRBV28 and J usage is TRBJ2-1; TRBD2 is a possible D gene (5 bases). V dropped 2 bases and J dropped 4 bases, with 15 bases sitting between them. Per the germline V gene, CDR1 is MDHEN and CDR2 is SYDVKM. CDR3 length equals 16 residues. CDR3 amino acids: CASSLRAGMGYNEQFF. CDR3 nucleotides: TGTGCCAGCAGTTTACGGGCGGGCATGGGTTACAATGAGCAGTTCTTC.

This clone has only a few counts. The J gene is TRBJ1-5, the V gene TRBV10-1; D uncertain. The CDR3 consists of 12 residues. CDR1 WNHNN and CDR2 SYGVQD come from the germline V gene (reference sequence). Between the trimmed V and J ends, which lost 3 bases and 5 bases, there was a span of 5 bases. CDR3 DNA: TGCGCCAGCAGTGACATGTATCAGCCCCAGCATTTT. Translating gives CASSDMYQPQHF.

This clone has only a few counts. The V and J genes are TRBV4-1 and TRBJ1-1; 7 nucleotides line up with TRBD1. With V trimmed by 1 base and J by 2 bases, 7 bases remained unmatched. CDR3 length: 16 amino acids. From germline, CDR1 is MGHRA and CDR2 YSYEKL. In DNA form, the CDR3 reads TGCGCCAGCAGCCAAGGGATCAGGGGGAGAAACACTGAAGCTTTCTTT. It translates to CASSQGIRGRNTEAFF.

The J gene is TRBJ1-4, the V gene TRBV7-2, with 7 nucleotides matching TRBD1. V lost 1 base and J lost 8; bases outside the gene matches: 10. This CDR3 has 16 amino acids. The germline V gene encodes CDR1 SGHTA and CDR2 FQGNSA. CDR3 region: CASSLGGGARGEKLFF. Written as DNA, the CDR3 is TGTGCCAGCAGCTTAGGCGGAGGGGCCAGGGGGGAAAAACTGTTTTTT.

V is TRBV11-2 and J is TRBJ2-7, with D maybe TRBD1 (6 bases). The V gene's germline CDR1 is SGHAT and CDR2 FQNNGV. The V and J ends lost 2 bases and 3 bases respectively, with 11 bases between them. There are 14 residues in the CDR3. The CDR3 nucleotides read TGTGCCAGCAGCTTAAAGGGGGTCGGCTACGAGCAGTACTTC. Translated, it gives CASSLKGVGYEQYF.